The entry that follows covers one T cell receptor (beta chain) sequence. UMIs were included in TCR beta cDNA generated by 5'RACE template switching. After re-calling the 5' RACE reads, TCRdb lists one entry per CDR3 protein, DNA absent. The sample data list over 200,000 distinct CDR3 sequences. The sample is drawn from a study of T cells expressing NK-cell markers. CDR3 length: 17 amino acids. The germline V gene encodes CDR1 SGHAT and CDR2 FQNNGV. The V and J genes are TRBV11-2 and TRBJ2-2; absent DNA, TCRdb's TRBD2 call cannot be checked. The source of this sequence is a man between 18 and 35 years old in good health. Sequenced sample: blood T cells: a sorted CD56 or NKG2C T cell subset, CD4+ or CD8+ T cells, or bulk PBMC T cells (not recorded which). CDR3 region: CASRSPSGRYHTGELFF.